Below, 19 T cell receptor beta chains from the same sample are listed, as sequenced in a study of spatial heterogeneity in lung cancer. MiXCR, run by TCRdb on the 5' RACE reads, gives a single entry per CDR3 protein. This sample has 95,000 to 130,000 distinct CDR3 sequences; approximately 12% occur once, and the top ten carry around 17%. Time point specified: blood at routine non-recurrence follow-up after resection. The input material, whole RNA from tumor, nontumor lung or frozen PBMC, was sequenced unsorted. The source material was PBMCs, sampled at follow-up. Source of these receptors: a male donor with early-stage non-small cell lung cancer.

This clonotype was seen at least ten times. The chain recombines TRBV7-9 with TRBJ2-1; TRBD2 might be the D (5 bases). The germline gives CDR1 SEHNR, CDR2 FQNEAQ (reference sequence). V was cut by 6 bases and J by 7 bases, with 16 bases left in between. This CDR3 is built from 14 residues. Here the CDR3 reads CASSQGRDRNEQFF. CDR3 DNA sequence: TGTGCCAGCAGTCAAGGACGGGATCGGAATGAGCAGTTCTTC.

By sample fraction, this clonotype is medium-sized (0.01 to 0.1%). The J gene is TRBJ2-3, the V gene TRBV7-2; 9 bases map to TRBD1. V lost 4 bases and J lost 6; bases outside the gene matches: 5. Germline CDR1 reads SGHTA; CDR2 reads FQGNSA. The CDR3 runs to 14 residues. DNA of the CDR3: TGTGCCAGCAGCTCCGGACAGGGGTCGGATACGCAGTATTTT. Amino acids: CASSSGQGSDTQYF.

This rearrangement joins TRBV2 to TRBJ2-2, with D tentatively TRBD1 or TRBD2 (5 bases each). Trimming pared 3 bases from V and 5 bases from J, leaving 19 bases between. Germline V gene data show CDR1 as SNHLY and CDR2 as FYNNEI. The CDR3 is made up of 17 amino acids. DNA of the CDR3: TGTGCCAGCAGTGACATGGGACCCTTACCCTGGACCGGGGAGCTGTTTTTT. Its protein is CASSDMGPLPWTGELFF.

This clonotype was counted at least ten times. The CDR3 region is CASSSGTDTEAFF. CDR3 bases: TGCGCCAGCAGCTCCGGGACAGACACTGAAGCTTTCTTT. This rearrangement joins TRBV5-1 to TRBJ1-1, with 7 bases fitting TRBD1. This CDR3 spans 13 amino acids. Germline loops: CDR1 SGHRS, CDR2 YFSETQ. Trimming at V came to 3 bases and at J to 3 bases, leaving 2 bases not matched to a gene.

This rearrangement joins TRBV12-3 or TRBV12-4 to TRBJ1-5, with unresolved D. The CDR3 length is 12 residues. V gave up 5 bases and J gave up 10 bases, with 12 bases separating them. The chain's CDR3 is CASSIRPVPQHF. The CDR3 nucleotides are TGTGCCAGCAGTATTAGACCTGTCCCCCAGCATTTT.

This clonotype showed up just a few times. This chain uses TRBV20-1 with TRBJ1-4, with D possibly TRBD1 on 5 matching bases. Germline values: CDR1 DFQATT, CDR2 SNEGSKA (reference sequence). V shed 8 bases and J shed 5 bases, with 12 bases lying between them. The CDR3 runs to 12 residues. CDR3 nucleotide sequence: TGCAGTCCGACAGCGACGAATGAAAAACTGTTTTTT. Encoded protein: CSPTATNEKLFF.

This clonotype came up a few times. V and J are TRBV25-1 and TRBJ2-1, with D possibly matching TRBD1 (6 bases). Trimming pared 6 bases from V and 12 bases from J, leaving 15 bases between. The CDR3 totals 12 residues. Germline V gene data show CDR1 as MGHDK and CDR2 as SYGVNS. In DNA form, the CDR3 reads TGTGCCAGCAGGGGGGCCGCTTGGGGGCAGTTCTTC. Translating it yields CASRGAAWGQFF.

The genes are TRBV28 and TRBJ2-5; D may match TRBD1 or TRBD2 (5 bases each). The CDR3 runs 13 residues. The germline gives CDR1 MDHEN, CDR2 SYDVKM. V lost 3 bases and J lost 4, with 9 bases in between. The CDR3: CASSFEGLETQYF. CDR3 sequence (DNA): TGTGCCAGCAGTTTCGAGGGGCTAGAGACCCAGTACTTC.

In its sample, this clonotype was seen many times. This chain links TRBV7-9 with TRBJ2-2; D unresolved. V gave up 5 bases and J gave up 3 bases, with 4 bases separating them. This CDR3 comprises 12 residues. CDR1 and CDR2 from the germline V gene are SEHNR and FQNEAQ (reference sequence). CDR3 sequence reads: CASSPHTGELFF. The CDR3 region has the DNA TGTGCCAGCAGCCCGCACACCGGGGAGCTGTTTTTT.

This clonotype was detected only a few times. V gene TRBV7-2 combines with J gene TRBJ2-3, with 9 nucleotides matching TRBD2. V shed 2 bases, J shed 0 bases, and the junction held 3 bases outside the gene matches. The CDR3 spans 16 residues. Germline-derived CDR1 and CDR2 are SGHTA and FQGNSA. CDR3 residues: CASSLTSGRSTDTQYF. CDR3 sequence (DNA): TGTGCCAGCAGCTTAACTAGCGGGCGTAGCACAGATACGCAGTATTTT.

V usage is TRBV20-1 and J usage is TRBJ1-5, with D possibly TRBD1 on 5 matching bases. The germline V and J ends were trimmed by 6 bases and 6 bases, with 15 bases remaining between them. Germline CDR1 and CDR2: DFQATT and SNEGSKA (reference sequence). The CDR3 totals 13 residues. The CDR3 DNA reads as TGCAGTGCAGTCGACGTTGGGGCTCAGCCCCAGCATTTT. Its protein is CSAVDVGAQPQHF.

This chain connects TRBV28 to TRBJ2-7; 15 bases line up with TRBD2. V lost 6 bases, J lost 2 bases, and 8 bases stayed unmatched. The germline V gene has CDR1 MDHEN and CDR2 SYDVKM. The length of the CDR3 is 17 residues. The CDR3 nucleotides read TGTGCCAGCAGCTCCGGGACTAGCGGGGGGTACGCCTACGAGCAGTACTTC. Translated, it gives CASSSGTSGGYAYEQYF.

This clonotype was counted a few times. The genes are TRBV12-3 or TRBV12-4 and TRBJ1-1; TRBD1 matches at 8 bases. The V gene end was trimmed by 4 bases and the J gene end by 0 bases; junction bases not matched to a gene: 4. This CDR3 has 15 residues. The CDR3, as DNA: TGTGCCAGCAGTTCAAAGGGACAGGTGAACACTGAAGCTTTCTTT. This translates into CASSSKGQVNTEAFF.

This clonotype has ten or more counts. The V call is TRBV10-3, the J call TRBJ1-5; no clear D gene. Germline CDR1 ENHRY, CDR2 SYGVKD. The CDR3 extends over 14 amino acids. The V and J ends lost 6 bases and 1 base respectively, with 10 bases between them. The CDR3 region is CAIRSEGSNQPQHF. CDR3 in DNA: TGTGCCATCAGGTCCGAAGGAAGCAATCAGCCCCAGCATTTT.

There are a few counts of this clonotype. The DNA for the CDR3 is TGTGCCAGCAGCTTAGCGGGGACCACCTACAATGAGCAGTTCTTC. Translated: CASSLAGTTYNEQFF. V usage is TRBV7-2 and J usage is TRBJ2-1; D could derive from TRBD1 or TRBD2 (5 bases each). Germline CDR1 SGHTA, CDR2 FQGNSA. Trimming cost V 0 bases and J 2 bases, with 8 bases left between them. CDR3 length: 15 residues.

J is TRBJ1-5 and V is TRBV18; no reliable D call. CDR1 and CDR2 from the germline V gene are KGHSH and LQKENI. The V end was cut by 3 bases, the J end by 0 bases, with 9 bases between. This CDR3 comprises 15 residues. CDR3 protein: CASSPGYNSNQPQHF. In nucleotides, the CDR3 is TGTGCCAGCTCACCGGGGTATAATAGCAATCAGCCCCAGCATTTT.

The rearrangement joins TRBV7-2 to TRBJ2-5; D not certain. V lost 1 base to trimming and J lost 7 bases, with 10 bases between them. Germline-derived CDR1 and CDR2 are SGHTA and FQGNSA. The CDR3 is 13 amino acids. The CDR3 loop reads CASSLGGRPTQYF. The CDR3 DNA reads as TGTGCCAGCAGCTTAGGTGGGCGGCCGACCCAGTACTTC.

The table lists this clonotype with many counts. The chain employs TRBV29-1 and TRBJ1-3; D gene unclear. Germline V gene data show CDR1 as SQVTM and CDR2 as ANQGSEA. The CDR3 sequence is 14 residues long. V was clipped by 4 bases and J by 6 bases, with 16 bases between them. CDR3 DNA: TGCAGCGTTGTTCGGAGAGGGTACGAAAACACCATATATTTT. Its protein product is CSVVRRGYENTIYF.

This clonotype was recorded many times. The chain employs TRBV28 and TRBJ2-5; D is undetermined. Germline CDR1 is MDHEN and CDR2 is SYDVKM. V was cut by 8 bases and J by 4 bases, with 14 bases left in between. This CDR3 region has 13 residues. The chain's CDR3 is CASYPSGVETQYF. In DNA form, the CDR3 reads TGTGCCAGCTATCCCTCTGGAGTAGAGACCCAGTACTTC.